This T cell receptor (beta chain) originates from a study of metastatic and nonmetastatic thyroid tumors. Every patient underwent thyroid surgery untreated. The CDR3 contains 14 residues. The germline V gene encodes CDR1 SQVTM and CDR2 ANQGSEA. Trimming pared 4 bases from V and 7 bases from J, leaving 16 bases between. This clone was recorded many times. MiXCR was used by TCRdb to re-call the PCR reads. The table includes about 47,000 clones, around 25% detected once. The sequenced sample was blood. This chain uses TRBV29-1 with TRBJ1-4; D is undetermined. The receptor's source is a male donor with papillary thyroid cancer or a benign thyroid nodule (not recorded which). Some clones in this sample may be carry-over from other donors' samples. The CDR3 region has the DNA TGCAGCGTTGCTACCGGGTCTAACCCTGAAAAACTGTTTTTT. Translated, it gives CSVATGSNPEKLFF.